This T cell receptor (beta chain) was identified during a study of blood T cell repertoires in COVID-19. This CDR3 is 13 amino acids long. The germline V and J ends were trimmed by 10 bases and 3 bases, with 13 bases remaining between them. Per the germline V gene, CDR1 is MDHEN and CDR2 is SYDVKM. Clones were sequenced by immunoSEQ multiplex PCR, and TCRdb holds only the in-frame ones, with some missing. The table includes approximately 150,000 clones, 75% to 90% detected once. This receptor was obtained from a woman aged 60 to 75 with active COVID-19. Sequencing was carried out using peripheral blood. The chain joins TRBV28 to TRBJ1-3, with a tentative D call TRBD1 (5 bases). The CDR3: CATREGRGNTIYF. For the CDR3, the DNA is TGTGCCACCAGGGAGGGGCGTGGAAACACCATATATTTT.